Below are 20 T cell receptor beta chains sequenced from a single sample in a study of STAT3 mutations in large granular lymphocyte leukemia. General study results and limits: At least one immunodominant TCR beta clonotype appeared in every T-cell large granular lymphocyte leukemia patient.

These receptors' antigens are unknown. Clones were read by immunoSEQ multiplex PCR, and TCRdb kept only the in-frame ones, dropping some. The data show some 10,000 clones, around 52% seen once. Source material: peripheral blood mononuclear cells. The receptors were gathered from a boy between 10 and 17 years old with T-cell large granular lymphocyte leukemia. Some clones in this sample may be carry-over from other donors' samples.

In this sample, this clone turned up a few times. The chain employs TRBV7-9 and TRBJ1-5; tentative D call: TRBD1 (5 bases). There are 16 residues in the CDR3. V gave up 3 bases and J gave up 1 base, with 13 bases separating them. Germline values: CDR1 SEHNR, CDR2 FQNEAQ (reference sequence). CDR3 DNA: TGTGCCAGCAGCTTGGCCGGGACGGAGAGCAATCAGCCCCAGCATTTT. Translated, it gives CASSLAGTESNQPQHF.

This chain connects TRBV12-5 to TRBJ2-5; 9 bases agree with TRBD2. V lost 1 base to trimming and J lost 1 base; unmatched junction nucleotides: 7. The germline V gene has CDR1 LGHNT and CDR2 FRNRAP. This CDR3 comprises 17 residues. The CDR3: CASGLAVLAGLQETQYF. DNA of the CDR3: TGTGCTAGTGGTTTGGCGGTTCTAGCGGGGCTCCAAGAGACCCAGTACTTC.

This clone was seen only once. V usage is TRBV5-4 and J usage is TRBJ2-7; D is undetermined. The V end lost 0 bases, the J end lost 7 bases, and 17 bases lay between the germline ends. Looked up from germline, CDR1 is SGHNT and CDR2 is YYREEE (reference sequence). CDR3 length: 15 amino acids. In DNA, the CDR3 is TGTGCCAGCAGCTTGGAACCTGACCGGTCTCGTGAGCAGTACTTC. This gives the protein CASSLEPDRSREQYF.

The chain has TRBV5-6 and TRBJ1-5; 7 positions agree with TRBD1. The CDR3 contains 14 residues. CDR1 is SGHDT and CDR2 is YYEEEE in the germline V gene. V lost 3 bases to trimming and J lost 1 base; unmatched junction nucleotides: 1. The CDR3 nucleotides are TGTGCCAGCAGCTGGGGACAGAGCAATCAGCCCCAGCATTTT. Translation: CASSWGQSNQPQHF.

The chain uses TRBV5-6 and TRBJ1-6; unclear D gene. The length of the CDR3 is 14 residues. Germline V gives CDR1 SGHDT, CDR2 YYEEEE. Deletions cut 0 bases from V and 4 bases from J, with 5 bases between. The CDR3 region is CASSLEGYNSPLHF. The CDR3 nucleotides read TGTGCCAGCAGCTTGGAAGGGTATAATTCACCCCTCCACTTT.

The chain joins TRBV30 to TRBJ1-1, with D unresolved. CDR1 is GTSNPN, CDR2 SVGIG, per germline (reference sequence). This CDR3 has 13 residues. The V gene lost 0 bases and the J gene lost 5 bases, with 10 bases spanning the gap. This chain's CDR3 is CAWSVHRRTEAFF. CDR3 DNA: TGTGCCTGGAGTGTACATAGAAGGACTGAAGCTTTCTTT. Full variable domain (remainder filled in from reference TRBV30 and TRBJ1-1): SQTIHQWPATLVQPVGSPLSLECTVEGTSNPNLYWYRQAAGRGLQLLFYSVGIGQISSEVPQNLSASRPQDRQFILSSKKLLLSDSGFYLCAWSVHRRTEAFFGQGTRLTVV.

The table lists this clone with a few counts. The chain combines TRBV2 with TRBJ1-2; D might be TRBD1 (5 bases). The CDR3 is made up of 14 amino acids. The V and J ends lost 6 bases and 4 bases respectively, with 15 bases between them. Germline-derived CDR1 and CDR2 are SNHLY and FYNNEI. The CDR3 DNA reads TGTGCCAGCAGGCGATCTGGGGGGGGCTATGGCTACACCTTC. This translates into CASRRSGGGYGYTF.

This chain links TRBV9 with TRBJ1-2; TRBD1 agrees at 9 bases. The germline V gene encodes CDR1 SGDLS and CDR2 YYNGEE. V was pared by 3 bases and J by 12 bases, with 9 bases of the junction left unmatched. CDR3 length: 13 residues. This chain's CDR3 is CASSGGDRVSHTF. In nucleotides, the CDR3 is TGTGCCAGCAGCGGAGGGGACAGGGTATCTCACACCTTC.

The chain employs TRBV6-5 and TRBJ2-7, with a tentative D call TRBD2 (7 bases). Between the trimmed V and J ends, which lost 6 bases and 5 bases, there was a span of 14 bases. Germline V gives CDR1 MNHEY, CDR2 SVGAGI. CDR3 length equals 13 residues. The CDR3 DNA sequence: TGTGCCAGCAGACAGGGAGGGGGGGACGAGCAGTACTTC. Translated, it gives CASRQGGGDEQYF.

This chain's CDR3 is CASSLRSTTASPLHF. In nucleotides, the CDR3 is TGTGCCAGCAGCCTCCGGTCAACGACAGCTTCACCCCTCCACTTT. The chain carries TRBV7-2 and TRBJ1-6; TRBD1 might be the D (5 bases). V was trimmed by 5 bases and J by 9 bases, leaving 17 bases between them. The CDR3 totals 15 residues. Looked up from germline, CDR1 is SGHTA and CDR2 is FQGNSA. Full variable domain (rest looked up from reference TRBV7-2 and TRBJ1-6): GAGVSQSPSNKVTEKGKDVELRCDPISGHTALYWYRQSLGQGLEFLIYFQGNSAPDKSGLPSDRFSAERTGGSVSTLTIQRTQQEDSAVYLCASSLRSTTASPLHFGNGTRLTVT.

This clone came up once. The rearrangement links TRBV7-9 to TRBJ2-7, with a weak D call TRBD2 (6 bases). The CDR3 runs 14 residues. CDR1 is SEHNR, CDR2 FQNEAQ, per germline (reference sequence). Trimming removed 5 bases from V and 3 bases from J, with 14 bases in between. CDR3 sequence (DNA): TGTGCCAGCAGCCGGGACTCGAGTTACTACGAGCAGTACTTC. Translated, it gives CASSRDSSYYEQYF.

This clone has only a few counts. This sequence joins TRBV5-1 and TRBJ2-1, with TRBD2 matching 11 bases. The germline CDR1 and CDR2 sequences are SGHRS and YFSETQ. The trim removed 4 bases at V and 3 bases at J, leaving 3 bases unmatched. The CDR3 totals 15 residues. Here the CDR3 DNA reads TGCGCCAGCAGCGAAACTAGCGGGGGCTACAATGAGCAGTTCTTC. This codes for CASSETSGGYNEQFF.

This clone was detected a few times. CDR3: CSVREALTNYGYTF. In DNA form, the CDR3 reads TGCAGCGTGCGGGAGGCACTGACTAACTATGGCTACACCTTC. The V gene is TRBV29-1, the J gene TRBJ1-2; no definite D call. The germline V gene has CDR1 SQVTM and CDR2 ANQGSEA. The CDR3 totals 14 residues. The V end lost 6 bases, the J end lost 0 bases, and 14 bases lay between the germline ends.

This clone turned up a few times. This chain joins TRBV5-6 and TRBJ1-5, with 8 bases matching TRBD1. The CDR3 has 15 amino acids. Looked up from germline, CDR1 is SGHDT and CDR2 is YYEEEE. V lost 1 base to trimming and J lost 5 bases; unmatched junction nucleotides: 5. CDR3: CASSLLDRDYQPQHF. CDR3 DNA sequence: TGTGCCAGCAGCTTGCTGGACAGGGACTATCAGCCCCAGCATTTT.

This chain links TRBV18 with TRBJ1-2; the match to TRBD1 covers 8 bases. Germline V gives CDR1 KGHSH, CDR2 LQKENI. V lost 2 bases to trimming and J lost 4 bases; unmatched junction nucleotides: 6. This CDR3 comprises 15 residues. The CDR3: CASSPGGQDLYGYTF. The CDR3 DNA reads TGTGCCAGCTCACCAGGGGGACAGGACCTCTATGGCTACACCTTC. The whole variable domain, remainder taken from reference TRBV18 and TRBJ1-2, is NAGVMQNPRHLVRRRGQEARLRCSPMKGHSHVYWYRQLPEEGLKFMVYLQKENIIDESGMPKERFSAEFPKEGPSILRIQQVVRGDSAAYFCASSPGGQDLYGYTFGSGTRLTVV.

This clone was seen a handful of times. The CDR3 DNA follows: TGTGCCAGCAGCTCGCGACGGGGGGCTGAGCAGTACTTC. Amino acid sequence: CASSSRRGAEQYF. This chain uses TRBV7-9 with TRBJ2-7; D might be TRBD2 (7 bases). This CDR3 region has 13 residues. Trimming took 4 bases from V and 7 from J, leaving 14 bases between them. Germline CDR1 and CDR2: SEHNR and FQNEAQ (reference sequence).

V usage is TRBV18 and J usage is TRBJ1-1; no firm D call. Trimming left V 2 bases short and J 0 bases short, with 7 bases between. The CDR3 spans 14 residues. From germline, CDR1 is KGHSH and CDR2 LQKENI. CDR3 bases: TGTGCCAGCTCACCAAATTCACTGAACACTGAAGCTTTCTTT. Translation gives CASSPNSLNTEAFF.

By sample fraction, this clone is medium-sized. This rearrangement joins TRBV7-8 to TRBJ1-2; D gene ambiguous. This CDR3 has 16 residues. The V end was cut by 0 bases, the J end by 2 bases, with 13 bases between. Germline-derived CDR1 and CDR2 are SGHVS and FQNEAQ. The CDR3 sequence: CASSLASAHGNYGYTF. The CDR3 DNA is TGTGCCAGCAGCTTAGCGTCGGCACATGGAAACTATGGCTACACCTTC.

In this sample, this clone turned up once. The chain uses TRBV7-8 and TRBJ2-1, with D unclear. Trimming left V 8 bases short and J 5 bases short, with 16 bases between. The CDR3 loop spans 14 amino acids. Germline values: CDR1 SGHVS, CDR2 FQNEAQ. CDR3 sequence reads: CASGSSGLHNEQFF. CDR3 in DNA: TGTGCCAGCGGATCCTCCGGGCTTCACAATGAGCAGTTCTTC.

This chain links TRBV5-1 with TRBJ2-3, with TRBD2 matching 9 bases. CDR3 size: 16 residues. With V trimmed by 0 bases and J by 5 bases, 7 bases remained unmatched. From germline, CDR1 is SGHRS and CDR2 YFSETQ. The CDR3 bases are TGCGCCAGCAGCTTGGATGCGGGGGGGCCGGGAGATACGCAGTATTTT. Its translation is CASSLDAGGPGDTQYF.